Listed below are T cell receptor beta chains from one sample, sequenced in a study of blood T cell repertoires in COVID-19. Some clones are missing from TCRdb's copy, which holds only in-frame ones; the method was immunoSEQ multiplex PCR. The top ten hold 2.1% of the sample, which has 90,000 to 120,000 clones, about 88% seen once. The sample taken for sequencing was peripheral blood. Receptors were obtained from a human donor in a cohort sampled during active COVID-19. Both conserved end residues are part of each CDR3. D genes are given only for firm matches. Only some rows state a clone size, as once, few, many or a class for expanded clones.

d_gene,j_gene,len,v_gene,abundance,CDR3aa,CDR3nt
.,TRBJ1-1,13,TRBV10-2,once,CASRGREATEAFF,TGCGCCAGCAGGGGAAGGGAGGCCACTGAAGCTTTCTTT
TRBD1,TRBJ1-6,16,TRBV27,.,CASSLKGQSYNSPLHF,TGTGCCAGCAGTTTAAAGGGACAGTCCTATAATTCACCCCTCCACTTT
TRBD1,TRBJ1-1,14,TRBV11-2,few,CASSFTGVNTEAFF,TGTGCCAGCAGCTTTACAGGGGTGAACACTGAAGCTTTCTTT
TRBD1,TRBJ2-6,16,TRBV6-6,.,CASSHRQGSGANVLTF,TGTGCCAGCAGTCATCGACAGGGCTCTGGGGCCAACGTCCTGACTTTC
TRBD2,TRBJ2-3,16,TRBV24-1,once,CATSDPSGGSTDTQYF,TGTGCCACCAGTGACCCTAGCGGGGGGAGCACAGATACGCAGTATTTT
.,TRBJ2-4,17,TRBV4-3,.,CASSQEGGGRAKNIQYF,TGCGCCAGCAGCCAAGAAGGAGGGGGCAGGGCCAAAAACATTCAGTACTTC
TRBD2,TRBJ2-3,17,TRBV5-1,once,CASSWTSGGAGTDTQYF,TGCGCCAGCAGCTGGACTAGCGGGGGGGCCGGGACAGATACGCAGTATTTT
TRBD1,TRBJ1-1,13,TRBV2,.,CASRGQYNTEAFF,TGTGCCAGCAGGGGACAGTACAACACTGAAGCTTTCTTT
TRBD1,TRBJ1-5,13,TRBV7-8,.,CASSYTGDQPQHF,TGTGCCAGCAGCTATACAGGGGATCAGCCCCAGCATTTT
.,TRBJ1-3,16,TRBV9,.,CASSVAWGGPGNTIYF,TGTGCCAGCAGCGTCGCCTGGGGCGGACCTGGAAACACCATATATTTT
.,TRBJ2-4,15,TRBV24-1,.,CAAHYKEGGENIQYF,TGTGCCGCCCACTATAAGGAGGGCGGAGAAAACATTCAGTACTTC
TRBD2,TRBJ2-1,15,TRBV5-1,once,CASSSSGSSYNEQFF,TGCGCCAGCAGCTCTAGCGGGAGCTCCTACAATGAGCAGTTCTTC
.,TRBJ2-7,13,TRBV7-8,.,CASSLGGGYEQYF,TGTGCCAGCAGCTTAGGGGGCGGCTACGAGCAGTACTTC
.,TRBJ1-2,15,TRBV4-3,medium-sized,CASSLSPQGIDSYTF,TGCGCCAGCAGCCTTTCTCCCCAGGGGATTGATAGCTACACCTTC
TRBD1,TRBJ2-7,15,TRBV28,.,CASSWTGPSSYEQYF,TGTGCCAGCAGTTGGACAGGCCCGAGCTCCTACGAGCAGTACTTC
.,TRBJ2-2,16,TRBV5-4,.,CATRNWVRGFTGELFF,TGTGCCACACGAAACTGGGTCAGGGGATTCACCGGGGAGCTGTTTTTT
TRBD1,TRBJ1-2,13,TRBV5-6,.,CASRPGTVGGYTF,TGTGCCAGCAGGCCCGGGACAGTCGGTGGCTACACCTTC
.,TRBJ1-3,15,TRBV5-1,.,CASSLEAGAGNTIYF,TGCGCCAGCAGCTTGGAGGCGGGTGCTGGAAACACCATATATTTT
.,TRBJ2-7,14,TRBV27,medium-sized,CASAQVGQTYEQYF,TGTGCCAGCGCTCAAGTAGGACAGACCTACGAGCAGTACTTC
.,TRBJ1-2,16,TRBV6-5,.,CASSYSKETGPGGYTF,TGTGCCAGCAGTTACTCGAAGGAAACAGGGCCAGGTGGCTACACCTTC
TRBD1,TRBJ1-2,13,TRBV7-8,.,CASSYRTGNGYTF,TGTGCCAGCAGCTATAGGACAGGGAATGGCTACACCTTC
.,TRBJ2-7,14,TRBV5-4,.,CASSFGGAMYEQYF,TGTGCCAGCAGCTTTGGAGGGGCGATGTACGAGCAGTACTTC